One TCR beta chain is described in this entry. The data originate from a study of control samples from healthy donors and cancer patients. Some clones are missing from TCRdb's copy, which holds only in-frame ones; the method was immunoSEQ multiplex PCR. The table records 120,000 to 150,000 clones, 75% to 95% of them present only once. CDR3 length: 14 residues. Trimming cost V 3 bases and J 0 bases, with 9 bases left between them. Per germline, CDR1 LNHDA and CDR2 SQIVND (reference sequence). The chain joins TRBV19 to TRBJ2-7; D is unclear. The receptor was isolated from a man aged 30 to 39 in good health. The sequenced sample consisted of blood. The chain's CDR3 is CASSMVGSSYEQYF. DNA of the CDR3: TGTGCCAGTAGTATGGTCGGTTCCTCCTACGAGCAGTACTTC.